This record covers a single T cell receptor (beta chain). Its antigen is unknown. CDR1 SGHVS and CDR2 FQNEAQ come from the germline V gene. The CDR3 totals 12 residues. V was trimmed by 5 bases and J by 6 bases, leaving 11 bases between them. This sample is part of a study of cytomegalovirus exposure and HLA in healthy donors. Study findings and constraints: A later analysis by the authors found several of the most significant clusters apparently linked to common viral pathogens. In a later analysis, specific HLA alleles were associated with around 17,000 TCR beta sequences at a 0.05 false discovery rate. Reported results showed that the classifier diagnosed cytomegalovirus status with high specificity and sensitivity. A previous analysis found most TCR beta V segments productive roughly 90% or roughly 30% of the time.

PCR employed 60 Vbeta and 13 Jbeta primers. Clones were read by immunoSEQ multiplex PCR, and TCRdb kept only the in-frame ones, dropping some. The table has around 100,000 clones, 74% seen once. The chain carries TRBV7-8 and TRBJ2-7, with unresolved D. The source material was PBMCs. The receptor's source is a man over 45 in good health and CMV-seropositive. CDR3 nucleotide sequence: TGTGCCAGCAGCGTAGTCCTGAGCGAGCAGTACTTC. It specifies CASSVVLSEQYF. Variable domain in full (rest from reference TRBV7-8 and TRBJ2-7): GAGVSQSPRYKVAKRGQDVALRCDPISGHVSLFWYQQALGQGPEFLTYFQNEAQLDKSGLPSDRFFAERPEGSVSTLKIQRTQQEDSAVYLCASSVVLSEQYFGPGTRLTVT.